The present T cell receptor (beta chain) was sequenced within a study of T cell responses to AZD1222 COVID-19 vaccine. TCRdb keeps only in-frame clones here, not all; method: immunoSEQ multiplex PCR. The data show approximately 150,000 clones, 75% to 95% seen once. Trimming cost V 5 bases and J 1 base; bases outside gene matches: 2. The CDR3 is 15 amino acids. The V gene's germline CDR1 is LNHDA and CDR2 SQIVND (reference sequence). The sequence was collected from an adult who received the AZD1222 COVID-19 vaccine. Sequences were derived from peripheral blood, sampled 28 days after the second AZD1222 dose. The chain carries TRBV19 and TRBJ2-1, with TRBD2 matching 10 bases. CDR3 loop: CASSQTSGSYNEQFF. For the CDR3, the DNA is TGTGCCAGTAGTCAGACTAGCGGGTCCTACAATGAGCAGTTCTTC.